These 30 T cell receptor beta chains were sequenced from one sample in a study of OX40 agonist ivuxolimab in advanced cancers. Libraries were prepared by immunoSEQ multiplex PCR; TCRdb keeps only in-frame clonotypes and omits some of them. The sample lists tens of thousands of clones, 87% occurring once. The sequences come from CD4+ or CD8+ T cells sorted from blood, collected in a trial of the OX40 agonist ivuxolimab. Source of these receptors: an adult with an advanced solid tumor such as melanoma, head and neck, liver or kidney cancer.

The chain employs TRBV28 and TRBJ1-2, with 9 bases fitting TRBD1. CDR3 length: 13 amino acids. Germline V gene data show CDR1 as MDHEN and CDR2 as SYDVKM. V trimming: 6 bases; J trimming: 8 bases; junction bases outside the gene matches: 7. The chain's CDR3 is CASRTGGARGYTF. In DNA form, the CDR3 reads TGTGCCAGCAGAACAGGGGGCGCGAGAGGCTACACCTTC.

This rearrangement joins TRBV5-1 to TRBJ1-4, with D hard to call. Germline CDR1 and CDR2: SGHRS and YFSETQ. V was cut by 0 bases and J by 5 bases, with 14 bases left in between. The CDR3 spans 16 residues. This chain's CDR3 is CASSLDRAPPNEKLFF. CDR3 DNA sequence: TGCGCCAGCAGCTTGGATCGAGCGCCCCCGAATGAAAAACTGTTTTTT.

This chain connects TRBV18 to TRBJ1-1; D is unclear. The CDR3 sequence is 15 residues long. Looked up from germline, CDR1 is KGHSH and CDR2 is LQKENI. Trimming took 1 base from V and 0 from J, leaving 9 bases between them. CDR3 DNA sequence: TGTGCCAGCTCACCACGGCAGCAGGTGAACACTGAAGCTTTCTTT. This gives the protein CASSPRQQVNTEAFF.

This clone was detected only a few times. CDR3 protein: CASSGTSGGSETQYF. For the CDR3, the DNA is TGTGCCAGCAGCGGGACTAGCGGCGGTTCGGAGACCCAGTACTTC. V gene TRBV2 combines with J gene TRBJ2-5, with 11 bases aligning to TRBD2. Germline V gene lookup returns CDR1 SNHLY and CDR2 FYNNEI. With 6 bases clipped from V and 5 bases from J, the junction kept 8 bases outside the gene matches. This CDR3 has 15 residues. Using reference TRBV2 and TRBJ2-5 for the parts outside the CDR3, the full variable domain is EPEVTQTPSHQVTQMGQEVILRCVPISNHLYFYWYRQILGQKVEFLVSFYNNEISEKSEIFDDQFSVERPDGSNFTLKIRSTKLEDSAMYFCASSGTSGGSETQYFGPGTRLLVL.

The chain recombines TRBV19 with TRBJ1-2; a weak D match, TRBD1 (6 bases). V gave up 10 bases and J gave up 7 bases, with 19 bases separating them. The V gene's germline CDR1 is LNHDA and CDR2 SQIVND (reference sequence). The CDR3 extends over 13 amino acids. CDR3 DNA sequence: TGTGCCACTCGGTTCAGGGGAGAGGTTGGCTACACCTTC. Its translation: CATRFRGEVGYTF.

The J gene is TRBJ1-6, the V gene TRBV5-5, with a possible D match to TRBD1 (6 bases). Germline CDR1 is SGHKS and CDR2 is YYEKEE (reference sequence). The CDR3 loop spans 15 amino acids. The V gene lost 1 base and the J gene lost 7 bases, with 12 bases spanning the gap. CDR3 amino acids: CASSLLGADNSPLHF. The CDR3 DNA is TGTGCCAGCAGCTTGCTGGGGGCAGACAATTCACCCCTCCACTTT.

This chain uses TRBV6-5 with TRBJ1-2; D ambiguous. V lost 6 bases and J lost 4, with 9 bases in between. Germline V gives CDR1 MNHEY, CDR2 SVGAGI. This CDR3 has 12 amino acids. The CDR3 DNA is TGTGCCAGCAGAAGTGGGTCCTATGGCTACACCTTC. Residues: CASRSGSYGYTF.

J is TRBJ1-5 and V is TRBV19; 7 positions match TRBD1. Germline CDR1 is LNHDA and CDR2 is SQIVND (reference sequence). V lost 6 bases, J lost 1 base, and 3 bases stayed unmatched. The CDR3 has 14 amino acids. CDR3 DNA: TGTGCCAGTAGAACAGGGGTAAGCAATCAGCCCCAGCATTTT. Its protein product is CASRTGVSNQPQHF.

The V and J genes are TRBV11-2 and TRBJ2-7; 7 bases are shared with TRBD1. CDR1 is SGHAT and CDR2 is FQNNGV in the germline V gene. Trimming at V came to 1 base and at J to 1 base, leaving 4 bases not matched to a gene. There are 15 residues in the CDR3. The CDR3 DNA follows: TGTGCCAGCAGCTTAGGACAGGGAGAATCCTACGAGCAGTACGTC. Translating it yields CASSLGQGESYEQYV.

The V gene is TRBV19, the J gene TRBJ1-4; D gene unclear. V was cut by 4 bases and J by 8 bases, with 14 bases left in between. This CDR3 is 14 amino acids long. Per the germline V gene, CDR1 is LNHDA and CDR2 is SQIVND (reference sequence). For the CDR3, the DNA is TGTGCCAGTAGTAATGGCGGGGTTGGCGAAAAACTGTTTTTT. Protein product: CASSNGGVGEKLFF.

The genes are TRBV7-2 and TRBJ2-6, with 11 bases aligning to TRBD1. The germline V gene encodes CDR1 SGHTA and CDR2 FQGNSA. Trimming removed 5 bases from V and 0 bases from J; junction bases left unmatched: 3. The CDR3 consists of 17 residues. The DNA for the CDR3 is TGTGCCAGCAGCGGCGGGACAGGGGGCTCTGGGGCCAACGTCCTGACTTTC. Translation gives CASSGGTGGSGANVLTF.

The chain carries TRBV6-5 and TRBJ2-2; maybe TRBD2 (6 bases). Trimming shortened V by 4 bases and J by 7 bases, and 19 bases separated the two germline ends. This CDR3 has 16 residues. The germline gives CDR1 MNHEY, CDR2 SVGAGI. The chain's CDR3 is CASSSATRVAVGELFF. In nucleotides, the CDR3 is TGTGCCAGCAGTTCCGCGACTAGGGTCGCAGTCGGGGAGCTGTTTTTT.

In this sample, this clone turned up a few times. The chain carries TRBV30 and TRBJ1-2, with D possibly matching TRBD1 (5 bases). CDR3 length equals 13 residues. In germline, CDR1 is GTSNPN, CDR2 SVGIG (reference sequence). V lost 0 bases to trimming and J lost 8 bases, with 13 bases between them. The CDR3 DNA reads as TGTGCCTGGAGTGTAAACAGGTTGGTCGGCTACACCTTC. Translated, it gives CAWSVNRLVGYTF.

The rearrangement uses TRBV7-8 and TRBJ1-1; the match to TRBD1 covers 10 bases. V was clipped by 4 bases and J by 4 bases; unmatched bases: 0. Germline V lookup: CDR1 SGHVS, CDR2 FQNEAQ. This CDR3 is built from 13 residues. CDR3 DNA: TGTGCCAGCAGCTGGACAGGGGGCACTGAAGCTTTCTTT. It yields the protein CASSWTGGTEAFF. The variable domain in full, completed from reference TRBV7-8 and TRBJ1-1, reads GAGVSQSPRYKVAKRGQDVALRCDPISGHVSLFWYQQALGQGPEFLTYFQNEAQLDKSGLPSDRFFAERPEGSVSTLKIQRTQQEDSAVYLCASSWTGGTEAFFGQGTRLTVV.

The chain carries TRBV7-6 and TRBJ2-3; D possibly corresponds to TRBD1 (5 bases). This CDR3 is 16 amino acids long. The germline gives CDR1 SGHVS, CDR2 FNYEAQ. V was shortened by 2 bases and J by 4 bases, with 16 bases between the two germline ends. As DNA, the CDR3 is TGTGCCAGCAGCTTATTCTCTAGGGGCCGGGCAGATACGCAGTATTTT. This translates into CASSLFSRGRADTQYF.

The chain combines TRBV20-1 with TRBJ1-5; no clear D gene. V was cut by 7 bases and J by 6 bases, with 10 bases left in between. Germline-derived CDR1 and CDR2 are DFQATT and SNEGSKA (reference sequence). The CDR3 extends over 11 amino acids. The chain's CDR3 is CSVGGFQPQHF. CDR3 DNA: TGCAGTGTTGGTGGGTTTCAGCCCCAGCATTTT.

The J gene is TRBJ1-2, the V gene TRBV6-1; a possible D gene is TRBD1 (6 bases). Germline CDR1 and CDR2: MNHNS and SASEGT. The CDR3 sequence is 14 residues long. Trimming cost V 2 bases and J 4 bases, with 11 bases left between them. The CDR3 spells CASSETGLVYGYTF. In DNA form, the CDR3 reads TGTGCCAGCAGTGAAACAGGGCTGGTCTATGGCTACACCTTC.

This chain uses TRBV7-2 with TRBJ1-1; D is unresolved. This CDR3 spans 13 amino acids. Germline V lookup: CDR1 SGHTA, CDR2 FQGNSA. Deletions cut 6 bases from V and 0 bases from J, with 8 bases between. The CDR3 bases are TGTGCCAGCAGTTCCCTTATGAACACTGAAGCTTTCTTT. It codes for CASSSLMNTEAFF.

CDR3 sequence reads: CASREGQYRDTQYF. The CDR3 DNA follows: TGCGCCAGCAGGGAGGGTCAGTATCGGGATACGCAGTATTTT. The rearrangement links TRBV5-1 to TRBJ2-3; D is possibly TRBD2 (6 bases). The CDR3 consists of 14 residues. CDR1 and CDR2 from the germline V gene are SGHRS and YFSETQ. The V end was cut by 5 bases, the J end by 6 bases, with 16 bases between.

The rearrangement uses TRBV6-5 and TRBJ1-2; D is unresolved. V was cut by 5 bases and J by 2 bases, with 9 bases left in between. CDR1 MNHEY and CDR2 SVGAGI come from the germline V gene. CDR3 length: 13 residues. The CDR3 spells CASSNDGNYGYTF. The CDR3 DNA reads TGTGCCAGCAGTAACGACGGAAACTATGGCTACACCTTC.

The chain links TRBV28 to TRBJ1-6; 7 nucleotides match TRBD1. The V gene's germline CDR1 is MDHEN and CDR2 SYDVKM. The V segment lost 1 base and the J segment 10 bases; nucleotides outside the gene matches: 4. The CDR3 is 14 residues long. CDR3 sequence: CASSLYRGNSPLHF. The CDR3 region has the DNA TGTGCCAGCAGTTTATACAGGGGAAACTCACCCCTCCACTTT.

The rearrangement joins TRBV5-1 to TRBJ2-1; 11 bases fit TRBD2. This CDR3 comprises 15 residues. The germline V gene encodes CDR1 SGHRS and CDR2 YFSETQ. Trimming took 0 bases from V and 6 from J; bases not matched to a gene: 2. The DNA of the CDR3 is TGCGCCAGCAGCTTGGTAGCGGGAGGGCCCAATGAGCAGTTCTTC. Its protein is CASSLVAGGPNEQFF.

The chain joins TRBV27 to TRBJ2-7; TRBD2 agrees at 7 bases. CDR3 length equals 15 residues. Trimming cost V 8 bases and J 0 bases; bases outside gene matches: 10. Germline V gene lookup returns CDR1 MNHEY and CDR2 SMNVEV (reference sequence). The CDR3 protein is CASSKRDLDSYEQYF. CDR3 coding DNA: TGTGCCAGCTCAAAGCGGGACCTGGACTCCTACGAGCAGTACTTC.

The chain recombines TRBV4-1 with TRBJ2-3; 7 bases are shared with TRBD1. CDR1 MGHRA and CDR2 YSYEKL come from the germline V gene. The CDR3 totals 15 residues. J lost 2 bases, V lost 4 bases, and 6 bases had no gene match. In DNA form, the CDR3 reads TGCGCCAGCAGCCGATTGGGACAGAACACAGATACGCAGTATTTT. The encoded protein is CASSRLGQNTDTQYF.

Only one count was recorded for this clone. The chain joins TRBV27 to TRBJ2-7; 10 bases match TRBD1. Germline V gene lookup returns CDR1 MNHEY and CDR2 SMNVEV (reference sequence). The CDR3 is 15 residues long. After removal of 1 base from V and 3 bases from J, the junction contained 3 bases not matched to a gene. CDR3 region: CASSLFRDRGYEQYF. CDR3 bases: TGTGCCAGCAGTTTATTCAGGGACAGGGGCTACGAGCAGTACTTC.

This rearrangement joins TRBV5-1 to TRBJ2-1, with 10 bases aligning to TRBD2. Germline V gene lookup returns CDR1 SGHRS and CDR2 YFSETQ. The CDR3 runs to 17 residues. The trim removed 0 bases at V and 9 bases at J, leaving 12 bases unmatched. The CDR3 DNA is TGCGCCAGCAGCTTGGGGACTAGCGGAGACCCTACAAGTGAGCAGTTCTTC. It is translated as CASSLGTSGDPTSEQFF.

The rearrangement uses TRBV18 and TRBJ1-6, with D perhaps TRBD1 (6 bases). The germline CDR1 and CDR2 sequences are KGHSH and LQKENI. The CDR3 sequence is 15 residues long. V was trimmed by 5 bases and J by 7 bases, leaving 15 bases between them. The CDR3: CASSATTGTNSPLHF. The CDR3 DNA follows: TGTGCCAGCTCAGCTACTACAGGGACCAATTCACCCCTCCACTTT.

This rearrangement joins TRBV5-1 to TRBJ2-7, with 7 bases fitting TRBD2. Trimming cost V 0 bases and J 0 bases; bases outside gene matches: 6. This CDR3 contains 16 residues. CDR1 and CDR2 from the germline V gene are SGHRS and YFSETQ. CDR3 in DNA: TGCGCCAGCAGCTTGGCGGGGGGTGCCAGCTCCTACGAGCAGTACGTC. It specifies CASSLAGGASSYEQYV.

The chain combines TRBV19 with TRBJ2-5; D remains unclear. Germline V gene lookup returns CDR1 LNHDA and CDR2 SQIVND (reference sequence). V was trimmed by 4 bases and J by 1 base, leaving 7 bases between them. This CDR3 has 13 residues. CDR3 in DNA: TGTGCCAGTAGTAACAGCCGCCAAGAGACCCAGTACTTC. Translating gives CASSNSRQETQYF.

In DNA form, the CDR3 reads TGTGCCAGCAGGGTTGGGGGGAACACTGAAGCTTTCTTT. Translated, it gives CASRVGGNTEAFF. The chain has TRBV28 and TRBJ1-1; possibly TRBD1 for D (5 bases). The germline CDR1 and CDR2 sequences are MDHEN and SYDVKM. This CDR3 has 13 residues. With 6 bases removed from V and 1 base from J, the gap between germline ends came to 9 bases. Full variable domain (missing parts from reference TRBV28 and TRBJ1-1): DVKVTQSSRYLVKRTGEKVFLECVQDMDHENMFWYRQDPGLGLRLIYFSYDVKMKEKGDIPEGYSVSREKKERFSLILESASTNQTSMYLCASRVGGNTEAFFGQGTRLTVV.